This T cell receptor beta chain was sequenced during a study of blood T cell repertoires in COVID-19. Overall study: PBMCs, B-cell-depleted T cells, or T cells provided the cDNA or gDNA that made up the material.

Original processing notes: Amplification with reference gene primers provided the estimates of nucleated cell counts. The assay was immunoSEQ multiplex PCR, and TCRdb's table has in-frame clones only and misses some. The V and J calls and clone size come from that table; D and trimming were worked out from the DNA. Of approximately 300,000 clones in the sample, under 95% were seen once. There are 16 residues in the CDR3. V dropped 3 bases and J dropped 6 bases, with 18 bases sitting between them. The germline V gene encodes CDR1 SNHLY and CDR2 FYNNEI. Participant ages covered about 18 to 100 years across 25 or so US areas. Donors were grouped by their self-reported clinical history.

The chain links TRBV2 to TRBJ2-1; D is perhaps TRBD1 (6 bases). The sample taken for sequencing was PBMCs or T cells enriched from blood (not recorded which). This clonotype was obtained from a young woman who had recovered from COVID-19. CDR3: CASSESDSPWGNEQFF. The CDR3 DNA is TGTGCCAGCAGTGAGTCGGACAGCCCCTGGGGCAATGAGCAGTTCTTC.